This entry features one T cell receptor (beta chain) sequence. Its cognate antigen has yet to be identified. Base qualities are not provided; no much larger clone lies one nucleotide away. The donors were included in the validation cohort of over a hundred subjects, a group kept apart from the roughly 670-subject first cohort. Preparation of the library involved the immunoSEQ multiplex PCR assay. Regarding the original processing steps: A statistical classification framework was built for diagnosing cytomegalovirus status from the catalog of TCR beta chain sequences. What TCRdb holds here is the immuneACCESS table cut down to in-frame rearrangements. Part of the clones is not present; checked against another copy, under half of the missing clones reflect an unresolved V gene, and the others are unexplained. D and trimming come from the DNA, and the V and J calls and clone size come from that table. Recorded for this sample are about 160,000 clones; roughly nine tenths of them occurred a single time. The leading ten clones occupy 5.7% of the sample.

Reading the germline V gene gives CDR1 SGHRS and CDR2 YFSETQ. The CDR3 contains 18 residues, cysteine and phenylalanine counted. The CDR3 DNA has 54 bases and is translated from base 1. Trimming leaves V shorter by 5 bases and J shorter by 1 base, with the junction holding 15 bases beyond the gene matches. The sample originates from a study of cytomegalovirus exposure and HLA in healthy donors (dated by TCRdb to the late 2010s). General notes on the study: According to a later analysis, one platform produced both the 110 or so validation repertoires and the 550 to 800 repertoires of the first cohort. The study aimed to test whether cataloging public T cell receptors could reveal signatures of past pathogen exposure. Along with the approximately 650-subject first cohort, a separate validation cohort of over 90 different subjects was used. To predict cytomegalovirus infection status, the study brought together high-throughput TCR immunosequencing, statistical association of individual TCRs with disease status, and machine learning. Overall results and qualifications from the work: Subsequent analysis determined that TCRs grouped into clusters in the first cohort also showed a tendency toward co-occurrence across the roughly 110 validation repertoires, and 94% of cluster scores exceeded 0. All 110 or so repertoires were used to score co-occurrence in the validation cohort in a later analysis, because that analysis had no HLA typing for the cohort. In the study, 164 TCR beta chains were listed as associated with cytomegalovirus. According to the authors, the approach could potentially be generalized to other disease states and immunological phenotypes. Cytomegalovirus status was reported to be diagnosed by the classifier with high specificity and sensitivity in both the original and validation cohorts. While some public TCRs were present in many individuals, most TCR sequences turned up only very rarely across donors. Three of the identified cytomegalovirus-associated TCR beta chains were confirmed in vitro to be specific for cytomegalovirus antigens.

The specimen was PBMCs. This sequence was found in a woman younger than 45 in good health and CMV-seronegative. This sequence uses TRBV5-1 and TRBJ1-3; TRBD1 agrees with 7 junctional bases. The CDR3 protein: CASRIDPRQGRSGNTIYF. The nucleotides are TGCGCCAGCAGGATAGACCCCAGACAGGGCAGATCTGGAAACACCATATATTTT.